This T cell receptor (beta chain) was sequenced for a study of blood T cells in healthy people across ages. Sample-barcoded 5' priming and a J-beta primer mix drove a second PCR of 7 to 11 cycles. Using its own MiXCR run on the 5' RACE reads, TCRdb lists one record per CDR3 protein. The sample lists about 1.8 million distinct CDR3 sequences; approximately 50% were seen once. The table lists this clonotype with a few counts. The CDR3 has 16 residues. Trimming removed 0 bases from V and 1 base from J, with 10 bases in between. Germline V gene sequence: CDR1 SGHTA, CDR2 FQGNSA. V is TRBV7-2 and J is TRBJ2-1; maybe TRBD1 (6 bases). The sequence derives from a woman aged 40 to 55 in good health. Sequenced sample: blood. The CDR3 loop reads CASSLAQGNSYNEQFF. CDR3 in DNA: TGTGCCAGCAGCTTAGCGCAGGGGAATTCCTACAATGAGCAGTTCTTC.